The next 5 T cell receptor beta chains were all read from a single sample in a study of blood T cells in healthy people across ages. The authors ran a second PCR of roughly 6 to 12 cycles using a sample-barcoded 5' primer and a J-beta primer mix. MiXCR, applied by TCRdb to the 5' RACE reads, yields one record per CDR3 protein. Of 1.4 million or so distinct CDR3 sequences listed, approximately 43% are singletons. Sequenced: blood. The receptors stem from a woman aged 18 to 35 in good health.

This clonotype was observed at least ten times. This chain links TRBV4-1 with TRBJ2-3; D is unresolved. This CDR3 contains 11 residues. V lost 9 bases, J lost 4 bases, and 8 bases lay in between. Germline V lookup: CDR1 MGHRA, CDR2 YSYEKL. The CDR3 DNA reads TGCGCCAGTGCTTGGGCAGATACGCAGTATTTT. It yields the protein CASAWADTQYF.

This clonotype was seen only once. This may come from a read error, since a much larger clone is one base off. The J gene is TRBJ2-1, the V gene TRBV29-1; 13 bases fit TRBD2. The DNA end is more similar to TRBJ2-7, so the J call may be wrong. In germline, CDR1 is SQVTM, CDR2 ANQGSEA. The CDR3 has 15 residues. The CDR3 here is CSVRGTSGTYNEQYF. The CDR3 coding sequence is TGCAGCGTTCGGGGGACTAGCGGGACCTACAATGAGCAGTACTTC.

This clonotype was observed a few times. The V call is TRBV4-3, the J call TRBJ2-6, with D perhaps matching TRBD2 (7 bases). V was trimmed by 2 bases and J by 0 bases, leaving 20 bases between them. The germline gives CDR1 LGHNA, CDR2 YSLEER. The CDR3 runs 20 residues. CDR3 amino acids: CASSQKGGGVTSSGANVLTF. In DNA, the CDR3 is TGCGCCAGCAGCCAAAAAGGGGGGGGGGTGACCAGCTCTGGGGCCAACGTCCTGACTTTC.

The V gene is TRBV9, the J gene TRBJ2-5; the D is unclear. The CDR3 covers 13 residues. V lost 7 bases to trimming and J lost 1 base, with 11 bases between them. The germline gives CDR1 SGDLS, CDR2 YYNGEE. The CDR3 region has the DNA TGTGCCAGCGGACCGGGTCTCCAAGAGACCCAGTACTTC. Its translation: CASGPGLQETQYF. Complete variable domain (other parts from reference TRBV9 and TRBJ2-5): DSGVTQTPKHLITATGQRVTLRCSPRSGDLSVYWYQQSLDQGLQFLIQYYNGEERAKGNILERFSAQQFPDLHSELNLSSLELGDSALYFCASGPGLQETQYFGPGTRLLVL.

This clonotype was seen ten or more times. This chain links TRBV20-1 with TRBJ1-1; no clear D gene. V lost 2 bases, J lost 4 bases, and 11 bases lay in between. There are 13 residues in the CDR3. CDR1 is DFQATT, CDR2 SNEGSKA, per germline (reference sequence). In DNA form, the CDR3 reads TGCAGTGCTAGAAACACATGGGTCACTGAAGCTTTCTTT. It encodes CSARNTWVTEAFF.